These 19 T cell receptor beta chains originate from one sample sequenced in a study of cytomegalovirus exposure and HLA in healthy donors. Using immunoSEQ multiplex PCR, the repertoire was profiled, and TCRdb retains in-frame clones only, with some absent. The repertoire holds approximately 170,000 clones, 84% seen once, with roughly 10% in the top ten. Sequencing was performed on PBMCs. The source is a man aged 25 to 45 in good health and CMV-seropositive.

The J gene is TRBJ1-1, the V gene TRBV28, with 7 bases lining up with TRBD1. CDR1 and CDR2 from the germline V gene are MDHEN and SYDVKM. This CDR3 contains 16 residues. V gave up 4 bases and J gave up 3 bases; unmatched junction bases: 11. The CDR3 reads CASSSSQGLHYTEAFF. The CDR3 DNA reads TGTGCCAGCAGTTCCTCACAGGGGCTTCACTACACTGAAGCTTTCTTT.

V usage is TRBV7-2 and J usage is TRBJ1-2; 8 nucleotides line up with TRBD1. CDR1 and CDR2 (germline): SGHTA, FQGNSA. This CDR3 is built from 15 residues. Trimming removed 4 bases from V and 0 bases from J; junction bases left unmatched: 4. The CDR3 sequence: CASSSHRGANYGYTF. In DNA form, the CDR3 reads TGTGCCAGCAGCTCCCACAGGGGGGCTAACTATGGCTACACCTTC.

The chain employs TRBV29-1 and TRBJ2-7, with a possible D match to TRBD1 (5 bases). CDR1 SQVTM and CDR2 ANQGSEA come from the germline V gene. V gave up 0 bases and J gave up 5 bases, with 14 bases separating them. The CDR3 consists of 14 residues. The CDR3 loop is CSVEDFAGPHEQYF. The CDR3, as DNA: TGCAGCGTTGAAGATTTCGCAGGGCCCCACGAGCAGTACTTC.

The V call is TRBV19, the J call TRBJ2-7, with TRBD1 matching over 7 bases. CDR1 and CDR2 (germline): LNHDA, SQIVND (reference sequence). The V gene end was trimmed by 3 bases and the J gene end by 1 base; junction bases not matched to a gene: 6. The CDR3 covers 15 residues. CDR3 sequence (DNA): TGTGCCAGTAGTATCCGGGACAGAGCATCCTACGAGCAGTACTTC. It encodes CASSIRDRASYEQYF.

The V and J genes are TRBV29-1 and TRBJ2-5; D is possibly TRBD1 (6 bases). CDR1 is SQVTM and CDR2 is ANQGSEA in the germline V gene. V was pared by 6 bases and J by 7 bases, with 18 bases between. The CDR3 is 13 amino acids. CDR3 sequence reads: CSVSPQGPGTQYF. CDR3 DNA: TGCAGCGTCTCTCCACAGGGCCCCGGGACCCAGTACTTC.

This clone occurred a few times. V usage is TRBV10-1 and J usage is TRBJ2-2; TRBD1 agrees at 8 bases. J lost 7 bases, V lost 3 bases, and 10 bases had no gene match. This CDR3 spans 16 amino acids. In germline, CDR1 is WNHNN, CDR2 SYGVQD (reference sequence). The CDR3 DNA reads as TGCGCCAGCAGTGATGGGTCGACAGGGGTGGTCGGGGAGCTGTTTTTT. Encoded protein: CASSDGSTGVVGELFF.

The rearrangement links TRBV5-6 to TRBJ1-2; D may be TRBD1 (6 bases). With 3 bases removed from V and 5 bases from J, the gap between germline ends came to 8 bases. The CDR3 extends over 12 amino acids. Germline lookup yields CDR1 SGHDT and CDR2 YYEEEE. CDR3 nucleotide sequence: TGTGCCAGCAGCTCGACAGGTTATGGCTACACCTTC. Its translation: CASSSTGYGYTF.

The gene calls are TRBV5-1 and TRBJ1-4; TRBD1 aligns across 9 bases. V trimming: 4 bases; J trimming: 8 bases; junction bases outside the gene matches: 6. Per the germline V gene, CDR1 is SGHRS and CDR2 is YFSETQ. This CDR3 has 14 amino acids. CDR3 residues: CASSAGQGGEKLFF. CDR3 coding DNA: TGCGCCAGCAGCGCGGGACAGGGAGGGGAAAAACTGTTTTTT.

The chain joins TRBV9 to TRBJ1-6, with TRBD1 as a possible D gene (5 bases). Germline V lookup: CDR1 SGDLS, CDR2 YYNGEE. The CDR3 totals 16 residues. V lost 1 base to trimming and J lost 10 bases, with 18 bases between them. The CDR3 sequence: CASSVTWGGEGSPLHF. In DNA form, the CDR3 reads TGTGCCAGCAGCGTAACGTGGGGAGGGGAAGGATCACCCCTCCACTTT.

This clone showed up just a few times. The rearrangement links TRBV7-9 to TRBJ1-2; TRBD1 matches at 8 bases. V lost 6 bases and J lost 6; bases outside the gene matches: 6. The CDR3 runs to 13 residues. Germline V gene data show CDR1 as SEHNR and CDR2 as FQNEAQ (reference sequence). The CDR3 coding sequence is TGTGCCAGCAGTCCCCAGGGGGCCCATGGCTACACCTTC. It encodes CASSPQGAHGYTF.

This chain links TRBV15 with TRBJ2-5, with TRBD1 matching over 8 bases. CDR1 is LNHNV and CDR2 is YYDKDF in the germline V gene (reference sequence). CDR3 length: 18 amino acids. Trimming took 0 bases from V and 1 from J; bases not matched to a gene: 10. This CDR3 reads CATSRDFGDRQPQETQYF. The CDR3 region has the DNA TGTGCCACCAGCAGAGATTTTGGGGACAGGCAACCCCAAGAGACCCAGTACTTC.

The chain combines TRBV2 with TRBJ1-3, with D possibly matching TRBD1 (6 bases). The CDR3 spans 15 residues. Germline V CDR1 and CDR2: SNHLY, FYNNEI. V was pared by 6 bases and J by 0 bases, with 12 bases between. CDR3 in DNA: TGTGCCAGCAGAGTCGACAGGTTCTCTGGAAACACCATATATTTT. Protein product: CASRVDRFSGNTIYF.

This sequence joins TRBV5-4 and TRBJ2-7; possible D gene TRBD1, 6 bases. Trimming pared 0 bases from V and 3 bases from J, leaving 13 bases between. The CDR3 has 15 amino acids. The germline V gene has CDR1 SGHNT and CDR2 YYREEE (reference sequence). The CDR3 region has the DNA TGTGCCAGCAGCTTGGTAGGGGGAAGCAGCTACGAGCAGTACTTC. Translation gives CASSLVGGSSYEQYF. Full variable domain (remainder filled in from reference TRBV5-4 and TRBJ2-7): ETGVTQSPTHLIKTRGQQVTLRCSSQSGHNTVSWYQQALGQGPQFIFQYYREEENGRGNFPPRFSGLQFPNYSSELNVNALELDDSALYLCASSLVGGSSYEQYFGPGTRLTVT.

This chain joins TRBV4-2 and TRBJ2-7, with D possibly matching TRBD2 (6 bases). This CDR3 region has 15 residues. Trimming stripped 0 bases from V and 4 bases from J, with 13 bases between. From germline, CDR1 is LGHNA and CDR2 YNFKEQ. As DNA, the CDR3 is TGTGCCAGCAGCCAAGATCAGGAGGGCTTGTACGAGCAGTACTTC. It translates to CASSQDQEGLYEQYF.

The chain employs TRBV6-6 and TRBJ1-2, with 8 bases matching TRBD1. Germline lookup yields CDR1 MNHNY and CDR2 SVGAGI (reference sequence). CDR3 length: 14 residues. With V trimmed by 2 bases and J by 7 bases, 6 bases remained unmatched. The chain's CDR3 is CASSYTQGASGYTF. CDR3 nucleotide sequence: TGTGCCAGCAGTTACACGCAGGGGGCAAGTGGCTACACCTTC.

The V and J genes are TRBV7-8 and TRBJ2-7; possibly TRBD1 for D (6 bases). This CDR3 has 18 residues. Per the germline V gene, CDR1 is SGHVS and CDR2 is FQNEAQ. V lost 3 bases and J lost 7, with 28 bases in between. The CDR3 loop is CASSLNAGTPHFEREQYF. In DNA, the CDR3 is TGTGCCAGCAGCTTGAATGCCGGGACACCACATTTCGAGAGGGAGCAGTACTTC.

V gene TRBV5-1 combines with J gene TRBJ2-5; TRBD1 aligns across 7 bases. CDR1 and CDR2 (germline): SGHRS, YFSETQ. The CDR3 is 17 residues long. Losses at the gene ends were 7 bases for V and 0 bases for J; bases not matched to a gene: 15. The CDR3: CASLNSWDSPDQETQYF. CDR3 DNA sequence: TGCGCCAGCCTAAACTCTTGGGACAGTCCCGACCAAGAGACCCAGTACTTC.

The chain couples TRBV6-6 to TRBJ1-6; possible D gene TRBD1, 5 bases. Germline loops: CDR1 MNHNY, CDR2 SVGAGI (reference sequence). Trimming left V 5 bases short and J 9 bases short, with 11 bases between. The length of the CDR3 is 13 residues. CDR3 sequence (DNA): TGTGCCAGCAGTGGAGTAAGGGGTTCACCCCTCCACTTT. Residues: CASSGVRGSPLHF.

This clone has just one count. V gene TRBV4-3 combines with J gene TRBJ2-1; TRBD2 matches at 8 bases. This CDR3 spans 17 amino acids. Germline V CDR1 and CDR2: LGHNA, YSLEER. J gave up 3 bases and V 1 base, and 8 bases lay outside the gene matches. CDR3: CASSQAVGAGVYNEQFF. CDR3 coding DNA: TGCGCCAGCAGCCAAGCGGTGGGAGCGGGGGTCTACAATGAGCAGTTCTTC.